The rows below give T cell receptor beta chains drawn from one sample of a study of T cell repertoires in cytomegalovirus infection. Via MiXCR, TCRdb re-called the reads, giving one row per CDR3 protein. This sample has around 130,000 distinct CDR3 sequences, with 7% to 9.5% found just once. The sample comprised PBMCs. These receptors all come from a human donor in good health (CMV status not recorded). Some clones in this sample may be carry-over from other donors' samples. CDR3s include the opening cysteine and the closing phenylalanine or tryptophan. A D gene is named only where the DNA matches it firmly. For some rows the clone size is stated as once, few or many, or as a class when expanded; others skip it.

j_call: TRBJ2-7
d_call: TRBD1
clone_size: .
v_call: TRBV20-1
cdr3_nt: TGCAGTGCTACCAAATCCGGGACAGGGCTCTACGAGCAGTACTTC
cdr3_aa: CSATKSGTGLYEQYF

j_call: TRBJ2-3
d_call: TRBD1
clone_size: many
v_call: TRBV2
cdr3_nt: TGTGCCAGCAGTCAGACAGGGGCAGATACGCAGTATTTT
cdr3_aa: CASSQTGADTQYF

j_call: TRBJ2-1
d_call: .
clone_size: many
v_call: TRBV6-2/TRBV6-3
cdr3_nt: TGTGCCAGCGCCTCCAGCAATGAGCAGTTCTTC
cdr3_aa: CASASSNEQFF

j_call: TRBJ2-3
d_call: TRBD2
clone_size: many
v_call: TRBV6-5
cdr3_nt: TGTGCCAGCAGAACGAAACGGGGACTAACAAACACAGATACGCAGTATTTT
cdr3_aa: CASRTKRGLTNTDTQYF

j_call: TRBJ2-5
d_call: .
clone_size: few
v_call: TRBV20-1
cdr3_nt: TGCAGTGCTAGATTTCGGGGGTACCAAGAGACCCAGTACTTC
cdr3_aa: CSARFRGYQETQYF

j_call: TRBJ1-1
d_call: .
clone_size: many
v_call: TRBV3-1
cdr3_nt: TGTGCCAGCAGCCAAGATTATCAGGTGCGCACTGAAGCTTTCTTT
cdr3_aa: CASSQDYQVRTEAFF

j_call: TRBJ2-5
d_call: TRBD2
clone_size: many
v_call: TRBV28
cdr3_nt: TGTGCCAGCAGCAGGACTAGCGGGGTGGGGGAGACCCAGTACTTC
cdr3_aa: CASSRTSGVGETQYF

j_call: TRBJ2-7
d_call: .
clone_size: many
v_call: TRBV7-8
cdr3_nt: TGTGCCAGCAGCTTAGGGGGTCCTAGCTCCTACGAGCAGTACTTC
cdr3_aa: CASSLGGPSSYEQYF

j_call: TRBJ2-5
d_call: .
clone_size: .
v_call: TRBV13
cdr3_nt: TGTGCCAGCAGCTTAAGGCCTGGAGAGACCCAGTACTTC
cdr3_aa: CASSLRPGETQYF

j_call: TRBJ1-1
d_call: .
clone_size: many
v_call: TRBV7-2
cdr3_nt: TGTGCCAGCAGCTTGGTAGGCAGGGGACGTAACACTGAAGCTTTCTTT
cdr3_aa: CASSLVGRGRNTEAFF

j_call: TRBJ2-1
d_call: .
clone_size: many
v_call: TRBV7-2
cdr3_nt: TGTGCCAGCAGCTTAGCAAGGGGCGCATACAATGAGCAGTTCTTC
cdr3_aa: CASSLARGAYNEQFF

j_call: TRBJ1-1
d_call: .
clone_size: .
v_call: TRBV10-3
cdr3_nt: TGTGCCATCAGTGAGTCGAGGGCAGATGAAGCTTTCTTT
cdr3_aa: CAISESRADEAFF

j_call: TRBJ2-1
d_call: TRBD1
clone_size: many
v_call: TRBV27
cdr3_nt: TGTGCCAGCAGTTTAGGGACAGGGACCGGTGAGCAGTTCTTC
cdr3_aa: CASSLGTGTGEQFF

j_call: TRBJ2-5
d_call: TRBD2
clone_size: many
v_call: TRBV28
cdr3_nt: TGTGCCAGCAGTAAAACTAGCGGGGGGGGAGAGACCCAGTACTTC
cdr3_aa: CASSKTSGGGETQYF

j_call: TRBJ1-5
d_call: .
clone_size: many
v_call: TRBV18
cdr3_nt: TGTGCCAGCTCACCCGGGAGGAATAGCAATCAGCCCCAGCATTTT
cdr3_aa: CASSPGRNSNQPQHF

j_call: TRBJ2-3
d_call: TRBD1
clone_size: many
v_call: TRBV2
cdr3_nt: TGTGCCAGCAGTGGACAGGGATTCACAGATACGCAGTATTTT
cdr3_aa: CASSGQGFTDTQYF

j_call: TRBJ2-7
d_call: TRBD2
clone_size: many
v_call: TRBV11-1
cdr3_nt: TGTGCCAGCAGCATAGCGGGGAACTCCTACGAGCAGTACTTC
cdr3_aa: CASSIAGNSYEQYF

j_call: TRBJ2-1
d_call: TRBD2
clone_size: many
v_call: TRBV2
cdr3_nt: TGTGCCAGCAGACAACTAGCGGGGGGCGGCAATGAGCAGTTCTTC
cdr3_aa: CASRQLAGGGNEQFF

j_call: TRBJ1-1
d_call: TRBD1
clone_size: many
v_call: TRBV7-9
cdr3_nt: TGTGCCAGCAGCTTGGACAGGGTTGGTGAAGCTTTCTTT
cdr3_aa: CASSLDRVGEAFF

j_call: TRBJ2-2
d_call: .
clone_size: many
v_call: TRBV12-3/TRBV12-4
cdr3_nt: TGTGCCAGCAAGGACTACGAGAACTCCGGGGAGCTGTTTTTT
cdr3_aa: CASKDYENSGELFF

j_call: TRBJ2-4
d_call: .
clone_size: many
v_call: TRBV28
cdr3_nt: TGTGCCAGCTCGGACACACTAAGGGAAAACATTCAGTACTTC
cdr3_aa: CASSDTLRENIQYF

j_call: TRBJ1-1
d_call: .
clone_size: few
v_call: TRBV20-1
cdr3_nt: TGCAGTGCTAGGTGGGGGTCGGGTCGGACTGAAGCTTTCTTT
cdr3_aa: CSARWGSGRTEAFF

j_call: TRBJ1-2
d_call: TRBD1
clone_size: many
v_call: TRBV12-3/TRBV12-4
cdr3_nt: TGTGCCAGCAACTCGGCTACAGGGGGTATCGGTGGCTACACCTTC
cdr3_aa: CASNSATGGIGGYTF

j_call: TRBJ2-1
d_call: .
clone_size: .
v_call: TRBV29-1
cdr3_nt: TGCAGCGGAACACAGGGGAGGAATGAGCAGTTCTTC
cdr3_aa: CSGTQGRNEQFF

j_call: TRBJ1-4
d_call: .
clone_size: many
v_call: TRBV7-2
cdr3_nt: TGTGCCAGCAGCTCGCCCCTCTTCCAGCAACTGTTTTTT
cdr3_aa: CASSSPLFQQLFF

j_call: TRBJ1-1
d_call: .
clone_size: .
v_call: TRBV7-9
cdr3_nt: TGTGCCAGCAGGACGGACACTGGGACTGAAGCTTTCTTT
cdr3_aa: CASRTDTGTEAFF

j_call: TRBJ1-6
d_call: .
clone_size: many
v_call: TRBV28
cdr3_nt: TGTGCCAGCAGTGTAGCCGGGACACAGAATTCACCCCTCCACTTT
cdr3_aa: CASSVAGTQNSPLHF

j_call: TRBJ2-3
d_call: .
clone_size: many
v_call: TRBV12-5
cdr3_nt: TGTGCTAGTGGTTTCGGCGGATTTAGCACAGATACGCAGTATTTT
cdr3_aa: CASGFGGFSTDTQYF

j_call: TRBJ2-7
d_call: .
clone_size: .
v_call: TRBV2
cdr3_nt: TGTGCCAGTGAGGTAGGGGTGAGCTCCTACGAGCAGTACTTC
cdr3_aa: CASEVGVSSYEQYF

j_call: TRBJ1-5
d_call: TRBD1
clone_size: few
v_call: TRBV2
cdr3_nt: TGTGCCAGCAGTGAAATTATAGGGACAGGGGAACAGCCCCAGCATTTT
cdr3_aa: CASSEIIGTGEQPQHF

j_call: TRBJ2-3
d_call: TRBD2
clone_size: few
v_call: TRBV27
cdr3_nt: TGTGCCAGCAGTTCACCAGGACTAGCGGGGGGTGGGGATACGCAGTATTTT
cdr3_aa: CASSSPGLAGGGDTQYF

j_call: TRBJ2-2
d_call: TRBD2
clone_size: .
v_call: TRBV19
cdr3_nt: TGTGCCAGTAGTATAGGCCTAGCGGGGGCGAGCACCGGGGAGCTGTTTTTT
cdr3_aa: CASSIGLAGASTGELFF

j_call: TRBJ2-7
d_call: TRBD2
clone_size: .
v_call: TRBV20-1
cdr3_nt: TGCAGTGCTAGGGAAACTAGCGGGCTTTCCTACGAGCAGTACTTC
cdr3_aa: CSARETSGLSYEQYF

j_call: TRBJ1-2
d_call: TRBD1
clone_size: many
v_call: TRBV2
cdr3_nt: TGTGCCAGCAGTGAAGGGGGACAGGGCCTGGATGGCTACACCTTC
cdr3_aa: CASSEGGQGLDGYTF

j_call: TRBJ2-1
d_call: TRBD1
clone_size: many
v_call: TRBV28
cdr3_nt: TGTGCCAGCAGTTTATTGACAGGGGGCGCGGACGGTGAGCAGTTCTTC
cdr3_aa: CASSLLTGGADGEQFF

j_call: TRBJ1-2
d_call: .
clone_size: many
v_call: TRBV2
cdr3_nt: TGTGCCAGCAAGACAGTCGGACCCGGAGGGCTTAGTAACTATGGCTACACCTTC
cdr3_aa: CASKTVGPGGLSNYGYTF

j_call: TRBJ2-7
d_call: TRBD1
clone_size: many
v_call: TRBV12-3/TRBV12-4
cdr3_nt: TGTGCCAGCAGCGAGACCTGGGACAGGCACTCCTACGAGCAGTACTTC
cdr3_aa: CASSETWDRHSYEQYF

j_call: TRBJ2-3
d_call: .
clone_size: .
v_call: TRBV20-1
cdr3_nt: TGCAGTGCTAGGGGGTTCGGATTTAGCACAGATACGCAGTATTTT
cdr3_aa: CSARGFGFSTDTQYF

j_call: TRBJ1-1
d_call: TRBD1
clone_size: many
v_call: TRBV7-9
cdr3_nt: TGTGCCAGCAGCATATGGACAGGGGACGGGACTGAAGCTTTCTTT
cdr3_aa: CASSIWTGDGTEAFF

j_call: TRBJ2-3
d_call: .
clone_size: many
v_call: TRBV10-3
cdr3_nt: TGTGCCATCAGTGAGTCAGGGGATCCCACAGATACGCAGTATTTT
cdr3_aa: CAISESGDPTDTQYF

j_call: TRBJ2-7
d_call: .
clone_size: few
v_call: TRBV20-1
cdr3_nt: TGCAGTGCTAGTTTGGCTGCGACAGGAACCTACGAGCAGTACTTC
cdr3_aa: CSASLAATGTYEQYF

j_call: TRBJ2-2
d_call: TRBD2
clone_size: many
v_call: TRBV7-2
cdr3_nt: TGTGCCAGCAGTCGACTAGCGGGAAACCCCGGGGAGCTGTTTTTT
cdr3_aa: CASSRLAGNPGELFF

j_call: TRBJ1-4
d_call: TRBD1
clone_size: many
v_call: TRBV12-3/TRBV12-4
cdr3_nt: TGTGCCAGCAGTTTGATGACAGGGCGTGAGGAAAAACTGTTTTTT
cdr3_aa: CASSLMTGREEKLFF

j_call: TRBJ2-3
d_call: TRBD2
clone_size: many
v_call: TRBV11-2
cdr3_nt: TGTGCCAGCTCGACTAGCGGGGGTGATACGCAGTATTTT
cdr3_aa: CASSTSGGDTQYF

j_call: TRBJ1-1
d_call: TRBD1
clone_size: .
v_call: TRBV12-3/TRBV12-4
cdr3_nt: TGTGCCAGCAAAACCCGGGACAGGAACACTGAAGCTTTCTTT
cdr3_aa: CASKTRDRNTEAFF

j_call: TRBJ2-2
d_call: TRBD1
clone_size: few
v_call: TRBV29-1
cdr3_nt: TGCAGCGCCGGGGGGGGACAGGGGTCATCCGCCGGGGAGCTGTTTTTT
cdr3_aa: CSAGGGQGSSAGELFF

j_call: TRBJ2-7
d_call: .
clone_size: many
v_call: TRBV6-2/TRBV6-3
cdr3_nt: TGTGCCAGCAGTTACCGTACTGGAACCTACGAGCAGTACTTC
cdr3_aa: CASSYRTGTYEQYF

j_call: TRBJ1-4
d_call: .
clone_size: few
v_call: TRBV6-6
cdr3_nt: TGTGCCAGCACCACCCCTCAAGCCGCAACTAATGAAAAACTGTTTTTT
cdr3_aa: CASTTPQAATNEKLFF